Listed below are T cell receptor beta chains from one sample, sequenced in a study of read filtering for tumor transcriptome and immune sequencing. TCRdb recomputed calls from the reads with MiXCR, one row per CDR3 protein. There are over 90,000 distinct CDR3 sequences in the sample; roughly 21% occur only once, and 9.5% to 12% lies in the top ten. What was sequenced was a population of CD138-negative cells sorted from bone marrow. The receptors shown here come from a donor at least 40 years old with multiple myeloma. The CDR3 runs from the conserved cysteine through the conserved F or W. The order of the fields is D gene, clone size, J gene, V gene, CDR3 DNA, CDR3 protein. The D gene is left open where the match is weak. Clone sizes are given selectively: once, few, many, or a class where the clone is expanded.

d_call: NA; clone_size: many; j_call: TRBJ2-3; v_call: TRBV2; cdr3_nt: TGTGCCAGCAGTGATTGGGTTAGCTCGGATACGCAGTATTTT; cdr3_aa: CASSDWVSSDTQYF
d_call: NA; clone_size: many; j_call: TRBJ1-5; v_call: TRBV18; cdr3_nt: TGTGCCAGCTCACCTAGAGGGGACCAGCCCCAGCATTTT; cdr3_aa: CASSPRGDQPQHF
d_call: NA; clone_size: NA; j_call: TRBJ1-4; v_call: TRBV7-9; cdr3_nt: TGTGCCAGTTTGGTTGCAACTAATGAAAAACTGTTTTTT; cdr3_aa: CASLVATNEKLFF
d_call: NA; clone_size: many; j_call: TRBJ2-3; v_call: TRBV28; cdr3_nt: TGTGCCAGCAGTTTCCAATTGACAGATACGCAGTATTTT; cdr3_aa: CASSFQLTDTQYF
d_call: NA; clone_size: NA; j_call: TRBJ1-5; v_call: TRBV9; cdr3_nt: TGTGCCAGCAGCGTAGGCTGGGCTAGCAATCAGCCCCAGCATTTT; cdr3_aa: CASSVGWASNQPQHF
d_call: NA; clone_size: many; j_call: TRBJ2-1; v_call: TRBV7-8; cdr3_nt: TGTGCCAGCAGAAACACGGGGGTCAGGTACAATGAGCAGTTCTTC; cdr3_aa: CASRNTGVRYNEQFF
d_call: NA; clone_size: many; j_call: TRBJ1-5; v_call: TRBV2; cdr3_nt: TGTGCCAGCAGTGCTGAGACAAATCAGCCCCAGCATTTT; cdr3_aa: CASSAETNQPQHF
d_call: NA; clone_size: NA; j_call: TRBJ1-1; v_call: TRBV5-4; cdr3_nt: TGTGCCGGCAGCTTGGGAGGGGAGGGACTGTGGAACGCTGAAGCTTTCTTT; cdr3_aa: CAGSLGGEGLWNAEAFF
d_call: NA; clone_size: NA; j_call: TRBJ2-7; v_call: TRBV29-1; cdr3_nt: TGCAGCGTTGGATCGCGGGTTCAGGGGTACGAGCAGTACTTC; cdr3_aa: CSVGSRVQGYEQYF
d_call: NA; clone_size: NA; j_call: TRBJ1-2; v_call: TRBV28; cdr3_nt: TGTGCCAGCAGTTTATGGGCAGGGTCCCATTCTAACTATGGCTACACCTTC; cdr3_aa: CASSLWAGSHSNYGYTF
d_call: TRBD1; clone_size: NA; j_call: TRBJ2-2; v_call: TRBV7-8; cdr3_nt: TGTGCCAGCAGCTTGGACAGGGGGCCGCCCACCGGGGAGCTGTTTTTT; cdr3_aa: CASSLDRGPPTGELFF
d_call: NA; clone_size: many; j_call: TRBJ2-2; v_call: TRBV7-2; cdr3_nt: TGTGCCAGCAGCCAAGACAGAATTGAGCTGTTTTTT; cdr3_aa: CASSQDRIELFF
d_call: NA; clone_size: few; j_call: TRBJ1-2; v_call: TRBV6-1; cdr3_nt: TGTGCCAGTTCCCGGGCCGCCAGTCCGACTAACTATGGCTACACCTTC; cdr3_aa: CASSRAASPTNYGYTF
d_call: NA; clone_size: few; j_call: TRBJ1-1; v_call: TRBV11-2; cdr3_nt: TGTGCCAGCAGCTTAGACGCGGAGAACACTGAAGCTTTCTTT; cdr3_aa: CASSLDAENTEAFF
d_call: TRBD1; clone_size: many; j_call: TRBJ2-3; v_call: TRBV20-1; cdr3_nt: TGCAGTGCTTCCCGGACAGGGATGCCAGATACGCAGTATTTT; cdr3_aa: CSASRTGMPDTQYF
d_call: NA; clone_size: many; j_call: TRBJ2-5; v_call: TRBV11-2; cdr3_nt: TGTGCCAGCAGCTTCTCCCCCCAAGAGACCCAGTACTTC; cdr3_aa: CASSFSPQETQYF
d_call: NA; clone_size: many; j_call: TRBJ2-7; v_call: TRBV4-1; cdr3_nt: TGCGCCAGCAGCCGGTCCAGGGGGGAAAACTACGAGCAGTACTTC; cdr3_aa: CASSRSRGENYEQYF
d_call: TRBD1; clone_size: NA; j_call: TRBJ1-4; v_call: TRBV11-2; cdr3_nt: TGTGCCAGCACCTCCGGGACAGGGATTGAAAAACTGTTTTTT; cdr3_aa: CASTSGTGIEKLFF
d_call: NA; clone_size: medium-sized; j_call: TRBJ1-1; v_call: TRBV5-1; cdr3_nt: TGCGCCAGCAGCTTAGGGGGTGCATCTGAAGCTTTCTTT; cdr3_aa: CASSLGGASEAFF
d_call: NA; clone_size: many; j_call: TRBJ2-5; v_call: TRBV15; cdr3_nt: TGTGCCACCAGCATTTGGACGGGCCAAGAGACCCAGTACTTC; cdr3_aa: CATSIWTGQETQYF
d_call: TRBD1; clone_size: few; j_call: TRBJ2-7; v_call: TRBV5-1; cdr3_nt: TGCGCCAGCAGCTTGGGAATCGGGACAGGGACCTACGAGCAGTACTTC; cdr3_aa: CASSLGIGTGTYEQYF
d_call: TRBD2; clone_size: many; j_call: TRBJ2-7; v_call: TRBV20-1; cdr3_nt: TGCAGTGCTAGAATGGGAGGGGAGCAGTACTTC; cdr3_aa: CSARMGGEQYF
d_call: TRBD1; clone_size: many; j_call: TRBJ1-1; v_call: TRBV20-1; cdr3_nt: TGCAGTGCCCAACAGGGGAGCGACACTGAAGCTTTCTTT; cdr3_aa: CSAQQGSDTEAFF
d_call: TRBD1; clone_size: many; j_call: TRBJ2-2; v_call: TRBV6-5; cdr3_nt: TGTGCCAGCCGAGGACAGGCGAACACCGGGGAGCTGTTTTTT; cdr3_aa: CASRGQANTGELFF
d_call: TRBD1; clone_size: many; j_call: TRBJ2-7; v_call: TRBV28; cdr3_nt: TGTGCCAGCAGTTTCATGGGGACAGGCGCCCACGAGCAGTACTTC; cdr3_aa: CASSFMGTGAHEQYF
d_call: NA; clone_size: many; j_call: TRBJ2-3; v_call: TRBV28; cdr3_nt: TGTGCCAGCACCTTCCAACATACGCAGTATTTT; cdr3_aa: CASTFQHTQYF
d_call: NA; clone_size: many; j_call: TRBJ2-7; v_call: TRBV28; cdr3_nt: TGTGCCAGCGGACGGGGTGGGACAAAGATCTACGAGCAGTACTTC; cdr3_aa: CASGRGGTKIYEQYF
d_call: NA; clone_size: many; j_call: TRBJ1-5; v_call: TRBV12-3/TRBV12-4; cdr3_nt: TGTGCCAGCAGGGGTTTGGGCGGTCAGCCCCAGCATTTT; cdr3_aa: CASRGLGGQPQHF
d_call: NA; clone_size: few; j_call: TRBJ2-7; v_call: TRBV2; cdr3_nt: TGTGCCAGCATTCCACTTTTGGGGGCTAACTCCTACGAGCAGTACTTC; cdr3_aa: CASIPLLGANSYEQYF
d_call: TRBD2; clone_size: many; j_call: TRBJ2-3; v_call: TRBV28; cdr3_nt: TGTGCCACGAACCTAGCGGGGGCACAAGATACGCAGTATTTT; cdr3_aa: CATNLAGAQDTQYF
d_call: TRBD2; clone_size: many; j_call: TRBJ2-5; v_call: TRBV29-1; cdr3_nt: TGCAGCGTGGGCCCTAGCGGCCAAGAGACCCAGTACTTC; cdr3_aa: CSVGPSGQETQYF
d_call: NA; clone_size: many; j_call: TRBJ1-2; v_call: TRBV7-9; cdr3_nt: TGTGCCAGCAGCTTATCTAACTATGGCTACACCTTC; cdr3_aa: CASSLSNYGYTF
d_call: NA; clone_size: NA; j_call: TRBJ2-1; v_call: TRBV19; cdr3_nt: TGTGCCAGTAGTCTGTGGAATGAGCAGTTCTTC; cdr3_aa: CASSLWNEQFF
d_call: TRBD2; clone_size: many; j_call: TRBJ2-5; v_call: TRBV5-4; cdr3_nt: TGTGCCAGCAGCTCCGTGGGAGTAAATAGCGGGGGGGCGTATGAGACCCAGTACTTC; cdr3_aa: CASSSVGVNSGGAYETQYF
d_call: TRBD2; clone_size: few; j_call: TRBJ2-4; v_call: TRBV11-2; cdr3_nt: TGTGCCAGCAGCTCTAATAGCGGGGGCCGTGCCAAAAACATTCAGTACTTC; cdr3_aa: CASSSNSGGRAKNIQYF
d_call: TRBD2; clone_size: many; j_call: TRBJ2-5; v_call: TRBV20-1; cdr3_nt: TGCAGTGCCACCCAAGGACTAGGAGCGACCCAGTACTTC; cdr3_aa: CSATQGLGATQYF
d_call: NA; clone_size: NA; j_call: TRBJ1-2; v_call: TRBV28; cdr3_nt: TGTGCCAGCAGTTTAGCCGGACACTATGGCTACACCTTC; cdr3_aa: CASSLAGHYGYTF
d_call: NA; clone_size: many; j_call: TRBJ1-5; v_call: TRBV20-1; cdr3_nt: TGCAGTGTGTTGGGGACGGGCAATCAGCCCCAGCATTTT; cdr3_aa: CSVLGTGNQPQHF
d_call: NA; clone_size: few; j_call: TRBJ1-1; v_call: TRBV29-1; cdr3_nt: TGCAGCGTTACCCGGGGGGATACTGAAGCTTTCTTT; cdr3_aa: CSVTRGDTEAFF
d_call: TRBD2; clone_size: many; j_call: TRBJ2-1; v_call: TRBV7-6; cdr3_nt: TGTGCCAGCAGCTTAGTGGCTAGCGGGAATGAGCAGTTCTTC; cdr3_aa: CASSLVASGNEQFF
d_call: TRBD2; clone_size: medium-sized; j_call: TRBJ2-1; v_call: TRBV7-9; cdr3_nt: TGTGCCAGCAGCTTAGTTTCTGGTCTAGCGGGGGTGAGCTCCTACAATGAGCAGTTCTTC; cdr3_aa: CASSLVSGLAGVSSYNEQFF
d_call: TRBD1; clone_size: many; j_call: TRBJ2-2; v_call: TRBV11-1; cdr3_nt: TGTGCCAGCAGCCGGGACAGGGGAGAGCTGTTTTTT; cdr3_aa: CASSRDRGELFF
d_call: TRBD1; clone_size: NA; j_call: TRBJ2-5; v_call: TRBV11-2; cdr3_nt: TGTGCCAGCAGCCAACCAGGGGGCTTTTTGGAGACCCAGTACTTC; cdr3_aa: CASSQPGGFLETQYF
d_call: TRBD2; clone_size: many; j_call: TRBJ2-5; v_call: TRBV2; cdr3_nt: TGTGCCACCCGCCGGACTAGCGGGGGCCAAGAGACCCAGTACTTC; cdr3_aa: CATRRTSGGQETQYF